A single sample is the source of the 27 T cell receptor beta chains below, sequenced in a study of shared T cell receptors in the human thymus. Generated by immunoSEQ multiplex PCR, the TCRdb table keeps only in-frame clones and is missing some. The repertoire consists of some 700,000 clones, with roughly 90% occurring once and the leading ten covering about 0.01%. These data also formed part of another study, on human thymus T cells.

Material: thymocytes. These receptors all stem from a boy under two years old with a congenital heart defect.

V usage is TRBV13 and J usage is TRBJ2-5, with 10 bases identical to TRBD1. After removal of 4 bases from V and 3 bases from J, the junction contained 8 bases not matched to a gene. The CDR3 consists of 16 residues. Per germline, CDR1 PRHDT and CDR2 FYEKMQ (reference sequence). The CDR3 here is CASSWRDRGLEETQYF. Written as DNA, the CDR3 is TGTGCCAGCAGCTGGAGGGACAGGGGATTGGAAGAGACCCAGTACTTC.

This rearrangement joins TRBV27 to TRBJ2-7; 8 nucleotides align to TRBD2. The CDR3 consists of 14 residues. Germline V lookup: CDR1 MNHEY, CDR2 SMNVEV (reference sequence). J gave up 3 bases and V 3 bases, and 4 bases lay outside the gene matches. CDR3 coding DNA: TGTGCCAGCAGTTTCCTGGGGACTAGCTACGAGCAGTACTTC. Residues: CASSFLGTSYEQYF.

The chain uses TRBV5-1 and TRBJ1-1, with D perhaps matching TRBD1 (5 bases). Trimming left V 4 bases short and J 10 bases short, with 20 bases between. The CDR3 has 14 amino acids. The germline CDR1 and CDR2 sequences are SGHRS and YFSETQ. The CDR3 here is CASSPPVRGEVAFF. The CDR3 bases are TGCGCCAGCAGCCCCCCGGTGAGAGGGGAGGTAGCTTTCTTT.

This clone was counted once. The chain couples TRBV29-1 to TRBJ2-7; TRBD1 agrees at 8 bases. The CDR3 spans 16 residues. Germline values: CDR1 SQVTM, CDR2 ANQGSEA. V shed 0 bases and J 4 bases; nucleotides not matched to a gene: 11. CDR3 DNA: TGCAGCGTTGAAGATAATTGGGCAGGGGGCGAATACGAGCAGTACTTC. Amino acid sequence: CSVEDNWAGGEYEQYF.

The rearrangement joins TRBV5-1 to TRBJ2-1; 8 bases map to TRBD1. CDR1 SGHRS and CDR2 YFSETQ come from the germline V gene. Germline trimming cut 4 bases from V and 6 bases from J; bases unmatched to any gene: 12. CDR3 length: 16 residues. Written as DNA, the CDR3 is TGCGCCAGCAGCCTCGGACAGGGTATAAGGACCAATGAGCAGTTCTTC. Its translation is CASSLGQGIRTNEQFF.

The chain employs TRBV28 and TRBJ2-7, with 7 bases identical to TRBD1. Trimming removed 1 base from V and 2 bases from J; junction bases left unmatched: 8. Germline-derived CDR1 and CDR2 are MDHEN and SYDVKM. The CDR3 has 16 amino acids. CDR3 protein: CASSLYRDSNTYEQYF. CDR3 sequence (DNA): TGTGCCAGCAGTTTATACCGGGACAGCAATACCTACGAGCAGTACTTC. The variable domain in full, completed from reference TRBV28 and TRBJ2-7, reads DVKVTQSSRYLVKRTGEKVFLECVQDMDHENMFWYRQDPGLGLRLIYFSYDVKMKEKGDIPEGYSVSREKKERFSLILESASTNQTSMYLCASSLYRDSNTYEQYFGPGTRLTVT.

J is TRBJ2-1 and V is TRBV18; 7 nucleotides line up with TRBD2. Germline lookup yields CDR1 KGHSH and CDR2 LQKENI. The length of the CDR3 is 17 residues. V lost 3 bases to trimming and J lost 2 bases; unmatched junction nucleotides: 10. CDR3 nucleotides: TGTGCCAGCTCACCGGTTCCCTCGGGGGGTCCCTACAATGAGCAGTTCTTC. This codes for CASSPVPSGGPYNEQFF.

This clone was seen a handful of times. V is TRBV28 and J is TRBJ1-5; 7 bases are a match to TRBD1. The length of the CDR3 is 15 residues. Germline values: CDR1 MDHEN, CDR2 SYDVKM. The V segment lost 6 bases and the J segment 3 bases; nucleotides outside the gene matches: 8. CDR3 in amino acids: CASRDPGQDNQPQHF. In DNA form, the CDR3 reads TGTGCCAGCAGGGACCCAGGACAGGACAATCAGCCCCAGCATTTT. Together with reference TRBV28 and TRBJ1-5, the CDR3 gives the full variable domain: DVKVTQSSRYLVKRTGEKVFLECVQDMDHENMFWYRQDPGLGLRLIYFSYDVKMKEKGDIPEGYSVSREKKERFSLILESASTNQTSMYLCASRDPGQDNQPQHFGDGTRLSIL.

The V gene is TRBV5-6, the J gene TRBJ2-7, with 8 bases matching TRBD1. The CDR3 loop spans 14 amino acids. The V and J ends lost 0 bases and 4 bases, in that order; junction bases with no gene match: 3. Germline CDR1 reads SGHDT; CDR2 reads YYEEEE. The chain's CDR3 is CASSLEDRVYEQYF. The CDR3 DNA is TGTGCCAGCAGCTTGGAGGACAGGGTGTACGAGCAGTACTTC.

The chain has TRBV14 and TRBJ1-5; D is unclear. The CDR3 contains 16 residues. V shed 0 bases and J shed 0 bases, with 9 bases lying between them. Germline V gives CDR1 SGHDN, CDR2 FVKESK. CDR3 residues: CASSQDDKHSNQPQHF. In nucleotides, the CDR3 is TGTGCCAGCAGCCAAGACGACAAGCATAGCAATCAGCCCCAGCATTTT.

The genes are TRBV10-3 and TRBJ2-7; TRBD1 matches at 9 bases. Germline V gene sequence: CDR1 ENHRY, CDR2 SYGVKD. This CDR3 is built from 15 residues. V was clipped by 6 bases and J by 4 bases; unmatched bases: 10. The CDR3 nucleotides are TGTGCCATCAGGTCGAAGGGACAGGGTGGGTACGAGCAGTACTTC. Amino acid sequence: CAIRSKGQGGYEQYF.

Written as DNA, the CDR3 is TGTGCCAGCAGCTTAACGGCAGGGGACAACTATGGCTACACCTTC. This gives the protein CASSLTAGDNYGYTF. The chain couples TRBV11-2 to TRBJ1-2; perhaps TRBD1 as D (6 bases). The germline gives CDR1 SGHAT, CDR2 FQNNGV. V was pared by 2 bases and J by 2 bases, with 12 bases between. This CDR3 is 15 amino acids long.

This chain uses TRBV7-9 with TRBJ1-2, with D possibly being TRBD1 (5 bases). The V gene lost 5 bases and the J gene lost 3 bases, with 19 bases spanning the gap. CDR3 size: 16 residues. CDR1 and CDR2 (germline): SEHNR, FQNEAQ (reference sequence). The CDR3 protein is CASSPRDGGGDYGYTF. The CDR3 bases are TGTGCCAGCAGCCCGCGGGACGGCGGAGGGGACTATGGCTACACCTTC.

This chain links TRBV10-1 with TRBJ1-1; D is possibly TRBD1 (6 bases). Germline CDR1 is WNHNN and CDR2 is SYGVQD (reference sequence). Trimming pared 7 bases from V and 2 bases from J, leaving 17 bases between. CDR3 length: 15 residues. The CDR3 DNA is TGCGCCAGCAAGCCCACAGGGAAGCCCAACACTGAAGCTTTCTTT. It codes for CASKPTGKPNTEAFF.

The CDR3 loop reads CASSNPGQVTGELFF. CDR3 DNA: TGTGCCAGCAGCAATCCGGGACAGGTCACCGGGGAGCTGTTTTTT. V gene TRBV7-2 combines with J gene TRBJ2-2, with 8 nucleotides matching TRBD1. CDR1 is SGHTA and CDR2 is FQGNSA in the germline V gene. Unmatched junction bases numbered 6, after V lost 5 bases and J lost 4 bases. The CDR3 has 15 residues.

The chain employs TRBV12-5 and TRBJ2-1, with D unclear. This CDR3 contains 15 residues. Per the germline V gene, CDR1 is LGHNT and CDR2 is FRNRAP. Trimming stripped 1 base from V and 1 base from J, with 8 bases between. The CDR3 nucleotides are TGTGCTAGTGGTTTGGGGCCACTATCCTACAATGAGCAGTTCTTC. As protein: CASGLGPLSYNEQFF.

The V gene is TRBV11-2, the J gene TRBJ2-1; TRBD1 is a possible D gene (6 bases). CDR1 and CDR2 (germline): SGHAT, FQNNGV. V dropped 4 bases and J dropped 8 bases, with 12 bases sitting between them. This CDR3 has 13 residues. The DNA for the CDR3 is TGTGCCAGCAGCTCTGGACAGTGGGATGAGCAGTTCTTC. Residues: CASSSGQWDEQFF.

J is TRBJ2-2 and V is TRBV27; maybe TRBD2 (6 bases). CDR1 and CDR2 (germline): MNHEY, SMNVEV (reference sequence). Trimming removed 1 base from V and 1 base from J, with 16 bases in between. This CDR3 is built from 18 residues. The chain's CDR3 is CASSLYSGGALNTGELFF. The CDR3 nucleotides are TGTGCCAGCAGTTTATATTCTGGCGGGGCCTTGAACACCGGGGAGCTGTTTTTT.

The gene calls are TRBV7-6 and TRBJ1-2; 7 nucleotides align to TRBD1. V dropped 5 bases and J dropped 6; count of bases not matched to a gene: 15. Germline loops: CDR1 SGHVS, CDR2 FNYEAQ. The CDR3 sequence is 16 residues long. The CDR3 DNA reads TGTGCCAGCAGCAAAAGAGGGATCCAAGGGGGCGATGGCTACACCTTC. Translation gives CASSKRGIQGGDGYTF. Together with reference TRBV7-6 and TRBJ1-2, the CDR3 gives the full variable domain: GAGVSQSPRYKVTKRGQDVALRCDPISGHVSLYWYRQALGQGPEFLTYFNYEAQQDKSGLPNDRFSAERPEGSISTLTIQRTEQRDSAMYRCASSKRGIQGGDGYTFGSGTRLTVV.

This clone turned up a few times. The chain uses TRBV4-3 and TRBJ2-5; 12 nucleotides line up with TRBD2. Germline V gene sequence: CDR1 LGHNA, CDR2 YSLEER. Trimming at V came to 4 bases and at J to 5 bases, leaving 8 bases not matched to a gene. This CDR3 comprises 16 residues. The CDR3 protein is CASSRRLAGVGETQYF. CDR3 DNA: TGCGCCAGCAGCCGCCGACTAGCGGGAGTTGGTGAGACCCAGTACTTC.

The gene calls are TRBV4-2 and TRBJ2-1, with TRBD2 as a possible D gene (6 bases). This CDR3 is 15 amino acids long. Germline values: CDR1 LGHNA, CDR2 YNFKEQ. V was pared by 1 base and J by 7 bases, with 14 bases between. The CDR3 bases are TGTGCCAGCAGCCAAGTCCTAGCGTTTTTTAATGAGCAGTTCTTC. Protein: CASSQVLAFFNEQFF.

The J gene is TRBJ2-7, the V gene TRBV5-1, with 9 positions matching TRBD1. Trimming took 4 bases from V and 4 from J; bases not matched to a gene: 12. In germline, CDR1 is SGHRS, CDR2 YFSETQ. There are 16 residues in the CDR3. CDR3 loop: CASSPQPRDRDYEQYF. The CDR3 nucleotides are TGCGCCAGCAGCCCCCAACCCCGGGACAGGGATTACGAGCAGTACTTC.

This sequence joins TRBV5-6 and TRBJ2-1, with 8 positions matching TRBD1. The CDR3 has 13 residues. V was clipped by 4 bases and J by 8 bases; unmatched bases: 5. Germline values: CDR1 SGHDT, CDR2 YYEEEE. The CDR3 sequence is CASSPGQGYEQFF. DNA for the CDR3: TGTGCCAGCAGCCCAGGACAGGGTTATGAGCAGTTCTTC.

The chain recombines TRBV30 with TRBJ2-7; D may be TRBD2 (6 bases). The germline V gene has CDR1 GTSNPN and CDR2 SVGIG (reference sequence). There are 14 residues in the CDR3. V gave up 4 bases and J gave up 2 bases, with 15 bases separating them. DNA of the CDR3: TGTGCCTGGACCGGCGGGGCCCTCCCCTACGAGCAGTACTTC. It codes for CAWTGGALPYEQYF.

The chain recombines TRBV4-1 with TRBJ2-7; D unresolved. Germline CDR1 and CDR2: MGHRA and YSYEKL. This CDR3 is 13 amino acids long. Trimming shortened V by 1 base and J by 2 bases, and 6 bases separated the two germline ends. The CDR3 DNA reads as TGCGCCAGCAGCCAAGCTAACCCCTACGAGCAGTACTTC. It translates to CASSQANPYEQYF.

The chain has TRBV4-2 and TRBJ2-7; the match to TRBD2 covers 15 bases. Germline CDR1 reads LGHNA; CDR2 reads YNFKEQ. The CDR3 loop spans 18 amino acids. J was trimmed by 2 bases and V by 4 bases; bases with no gene match: 9. The CDR3 DNA follows: TGTGCCAGCAGCCGACCGGGACTAGCGGGAGGACCGACCTACGAGCAGTACTTC. It is translated as CASSRPGLAGGPTYEQYF.

CDR3 sequence reads: CASRRTVSGNTIYF. In nucleotides, the CDR3 is TGTGCCAGCAGGAGGACAGTCTCTGGAAACACCATATATTTT. The chain employs TRBV27 and TRBJ1-3, with a weak D call TRBD1 (6 bases). The V end was cut by 6 bases, the J end by 0 bases, with 9 bases between. CDR1 is MNHEY, CDR2 SMNVEV, per germline (reference sequence). This CDR3 has 14 residues.